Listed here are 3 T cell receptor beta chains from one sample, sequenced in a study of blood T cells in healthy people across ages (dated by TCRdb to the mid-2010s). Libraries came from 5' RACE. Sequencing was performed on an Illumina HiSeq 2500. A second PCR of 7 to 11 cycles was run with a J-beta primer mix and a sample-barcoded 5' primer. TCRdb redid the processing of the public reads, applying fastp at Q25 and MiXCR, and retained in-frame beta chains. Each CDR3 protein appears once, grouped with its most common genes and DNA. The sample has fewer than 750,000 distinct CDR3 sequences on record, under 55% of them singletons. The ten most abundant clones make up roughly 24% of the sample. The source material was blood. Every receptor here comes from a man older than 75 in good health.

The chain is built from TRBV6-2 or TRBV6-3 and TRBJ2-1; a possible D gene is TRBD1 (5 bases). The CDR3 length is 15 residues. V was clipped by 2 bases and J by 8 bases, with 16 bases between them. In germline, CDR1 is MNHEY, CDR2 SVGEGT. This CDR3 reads CASSYGAGLIDEQFF. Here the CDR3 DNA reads TGTGCCAGCAGTTACGGGGCAGGGTTGATCGATGAGCAGTTCTTC.

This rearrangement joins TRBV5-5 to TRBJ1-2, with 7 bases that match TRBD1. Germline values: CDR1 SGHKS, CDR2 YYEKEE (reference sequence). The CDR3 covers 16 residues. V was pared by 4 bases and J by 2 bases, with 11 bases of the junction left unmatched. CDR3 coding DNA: TGTGCCAGCAGCCCGAGGGACAGACAGAAGAACTATGGCTACACCTTC. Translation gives CASSPRDRQKNYGYTF.

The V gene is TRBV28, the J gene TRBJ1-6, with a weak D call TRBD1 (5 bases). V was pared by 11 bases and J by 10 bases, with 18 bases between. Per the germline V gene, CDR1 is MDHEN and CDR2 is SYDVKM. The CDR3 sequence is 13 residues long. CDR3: CAGIGELGSPLHF. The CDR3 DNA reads TGTGCCGGCATAGGGGAGTTAGGGTCACCCCTCCACTTT.